This T cell receptor (beta chain) was sequenced in a study of cytomegalovirus exposure and HLA in healthy donors. Notes on the study in general: It was 150 or so TCR beta chains that were listed as cytomegalovirus-associated.

Note on this clone: Its antigen remains unidentified.

The CDR3 has 13 residues. Germline CDR1 reads SGHTA; CDR2 reads FQGTGA. V was clipped by 4 bases and J by 4 bases, with 10 bases between them. Primers included in the PCR were 60 Vbeta and 13 Jbeta primers. TCRdb keeps only in-frame clones here, not all; method: immunoSEQ multiplex PCR. This table holds 100,000 to 130,000 clones, more than 65% found once. The chain is built from TRBV7-3 and TRBJ2-5; perhaps TRBD1 as D (6 bases). What was sequenced was PBMCs. This receptor was obtained from a man aged 30 to 39 in good health and CMV-seronegative. The CDR3, as DNA: TGTGCCAGCAGCTCGGGCAGGGGAGAGACCCAGTACTTC. Protein product: CASSSGRGETQYF.